Each of the 21 T cell receptor beta chains below was sequenced from the same sample in a study of cytomegalovirus exposure and HLA in healthy donors. PCR used 60 Vbeta primers and 13 Jbeta primers. The data were produced by immunoSEQ multiplex PCR, yet TCRdb's version contains in-frame clones alone and is incomplete. This table holds more than 100,000 clones, about 75% found once. Sequencing was done on a sample of PBMCs. The receptor set was obtained from a man aged 55 to 70 in good health and CMV-seropositive.

The V gene is TRBV18, the J gene TRBJ1-5; 7 bases map to TRBD1. CDR1 and CDR2 (germline): KGHSH, LQKENI. This CDR3 is built from 15 residues. Losses at the gene ends were 5 bases for V and 5 bases for J; bases not matched to a gene: 9. This CDR3 is CASSSTGRGDQPQHF. In DNA form, the CDR3 reads TGTGCCAGCTCATCGACAGGGCGGGGGGATCAGCCCCAGCATTTT.

J is TRBJ2-2 and V is TRBV5-1; D remains ambiguous. Trimming removed 0 bases at V and 0 bases at J, with 6 bases between. This CDR3 has 15 residues. Looked up from germline, CDR1 is SGHRS and CDR2 is YFSETQ. In DNA form, the CDR3 reads TGCGCCAGCAGCTTGGCCCGGTCGAACACCGGGGAGCTGTTTTTT. Protein product: CASSLARSNTGELFF.

V usage is TRBV4-1 and J usage is TRBJ1-3; a possible D gene is TRBD1 (5 bases). With 0 bases removed from V and 2 bases from J, the gap between germline ends came to 17 bases. This CDR3 region has 18 residues. The V gene's germline CDR1 is MGHRA and CDR2 YSYEKL. CDR3 amino acids: CASSQDDRGALAGNTIYF. The CDR3 DNA reads as TGCGCCAGCAGCCAAGATGATAGGGGTGCCTTGGCTGGAAACACCATATATTTT.

The rearrangement links TRBV19 to TRBJ1-2, with 9 bases matching TRBD1. Losses at the gene ends were 0 bases for V and 5 bases for J; bases not matched to a gene: 4. This CDR3 contains 15 residues. Germline loops: CDR1 LNHDA, CDR2 SQIVND (reference sequence). The CDR3, as DNA: TGTGCCAGTAGTATAGAACGGGACAGGGCTTATGGCTACACCTTC. It translates to CASSIERDRAYGYTF. Full variable domain (rest looked up from reference TRBV19 and TRBJ1-2): DGGITQSPKYLFRKEGQNVTLSCEQNLNHDAMYWYRQDPGQGLRLIYYSQIVNDFQKGDIAEGYSVSREKKESFPLTVTSAQKNPTAFYLCASSIERDRAYGYTFGSGTRLTVV.

V and J are TRBV2 and TRBJ2-3; TRBD2 agrees at 9 bases. The CDR3 loop spans 16 amino acids. Germline V gives CDR1 SNHLY, CDR2 FYNNEI. V lost 5 bases, J lost 4 bases, and 10 bases stayed unmatched. CDR3 residues: CASSLRLAVRSDTQYF. The CDR3 DNA reads TGTGCCAGCAGTCTTCGACTAGCGGTCCGGTCAGATACGCAGTATTTT.

This clone has only a few counts. The V and J genes are TRBV19 and TRBJ1-1, with D maybe TRBD1 (6 bases). V dropped 9 bases and J dropped 3 bases, with 11 bases sitting between them. CDR3 length: 12 residues. CDR1 is LNHDA and CDR2 is SQIVND in the germline V gene (reference sequence). The CDR3 here is CASTGKDTEAFF. CDR3 bases: TGTGCCAGCACAGGGAAGGACACTGAAGCTTTCTTT.

This chain joins TRBV5-6 and TRBJ2-5, with D uncertain. The ends were cut back, 5 bases at V and 6 bases at J, with 11 bases in the middle. CDR3 length: 12 amino acids. Germline V gene sequence: CDR1 SGHDT, CDR2 YYEEEE. As DNA, the CDR3 is TGTGCCAGCAGATCTACCGTCCAGACCCAGTACTTC. Encoded protein: CASRSTVQTQYF.

The rearrangement uses TRBV11-3 and TRBJ2-5; a possible D gene is TRBD2 (6 bases). The V gene's germline CDR1 is SGHNT and CDR2 YENEEA. V was pared by 5 bases and J by 5 bases, with 15 bases between. The CDR3 runs 14 residues. The chain's CDR3 is CASSRSGEAETQYF. CDR3 nucleotide sequence: TGTGCCAGCAGCCGATCCGGGGAGGCCGAGACCCAGTACTTC. The whole variable domain, filled in from reference TRBV11-3 and TRBJ2-5, reads EAGVVQSPRYKIIEKKQPVAFWCNPISGHNTLYWYLQNLGQGPELLIRYENEEAVDDSQLPKDRFSAERLKGVDSTLKIQPAELGDSAVYLCASSRSGEAETQYFGPGTRLLVL.

The gene calls are TRBV11-2 and TRBJ2-4, with 8 bases matching TRBD1. Looked up from germline, CDR1 is SGHAT and CDR2 is FQNNGV. CDR3 length: 16 amino acids. V was clipped by 5 bases and J by 3 bases; unmatched bases: 9. The CDR3 sequence is CASSLTGGLDKNIQYF. Here the CDR3 DNA reads TGTGCCAGCAGCCTTACAGGGGGACTGGACAAAAACATTCAGTACTTC.

The chain couples TRBV27 to TRBJ2-7; weak D call: TRBD2 (6 bases). The V and J ends lost 1 base and 0 bases respectively, with 16 bases between them. Germline CDR1 and CDR2: MNHEY and SMNVEV (reference sequence). CDR3 size: 17 residues. DNA of the CDR3: TGTGCCAGCAGTTTATGGAGGAGGGTGGAGGCCTCCTACGAGCAGTACTTC. Protein sequence: CASSLWRRVEASYEQYF.

The chain joins TRBV2 to TRBJ1-4, with 8 bases aligning to TRBD1. With 7 bases clipped from V and 6 bases from J, the junction kept 13 bases outside the gene matches. The CDR3 consists of 16 residues. The V gene's germline CDR1 is SNHLY and CDR2 FYNNEI. The CDR3 is CASNLGRAGGDEKLFF. The CDR3, as DNA: TGTGCCAGCAACCTGGGGAGGGCAGGGGGCGATGAAAAACTGTTTTTT.

This clone was detected a few times. The chain recombines TRBV7-8 with TRBJ1-2; D ambiguous. Trimming removed 5 bases from V and 3 bases from J, with 13 bases in between. This CDR3 has 14 residues. The germline V gene has CDR1 SGHVS and CDR2 FQNEAQ. The DNA of the CDR3 is TGTGCCAGCAGCCAGACACTCGTAGACTATGGCTACACCTTC. Amino acid sequence: CASSQTLVDYGYTF.

V is TRBV13 and J is TRBJ1-1, with D uncertain. The germline CDR1 and CDR2 sequences are PRHDT and FYEKMQ (reference sequence). Trimming removed 0 bases at V and 6 bases at J, with 8 bases between. This CDR3 has 13 amino acids. Here the CDR3 DNA reads TGTGCCAGCAGCTTAGGCCTTAGAGCTGAAGCTTTCTTT. This translates into CASSLGLRAEAFF. The entire variable domain, with the rest obtained from reference TRBV13 and TRBJ1-1, is as follows: AAGVIQSPRHLIKEKRETATLKCYPIPRHDTVYWYQQGPGQDPQFLISFYEKMQSDKGSIPDRFSAQQFSDYHSELNMSSLELGDSALYFCASSLGLRAEAFFGQGTRLTVV.

The chain has TRBV5-1 and TRBJ1-4, with 11 bases matching TRBD1. The CDR3 contains 17 residues. The V gene's germline CDR1 is SGHRS and CDR2 YFSETQ. V lost 4 bases to trimming and J lost 1 base; unmatched junction nucleotides: 6. The CDR3 loop reads CASSPRTGGGTNEKLFF. In nucleotides, the CDR3 is TGCGCCAGCAGCCCAAGGACAGGGGGCGGAACTAATGAAAAACTGTTTTTT.

The V gene is TRBV25-1, the J gene TRBJ1-2, with D hard to call. CDR1 is MGHDK, CDR2 SYGVNS, per germline. The CDR3 is 15 amino acids. V gave up 3 bases and J gave up 6 bases, with 17 bases separating them. The CDR3 loop is CASSDPNLLGDGYTF. The CDR3, as DNA: TGTGCCAGCAGTGACCCCAATCTCCTGGGCGATGGCTACACCTTC.

V usage is TRBV11-2 and J usage is TRBJ2-7; D possibly corresponds to TRBD2 (6 bases). This CDR3 region has 15 residues. Germline V CDR1 and CDR2: SGHAT, FQNNGV. Trimming removed 3 bases from V and 3 bases from J, with 15 bases in between. CDR3 nucleotides: TGTGCCAGCAGCTTGTTGCCCGGGAGTAACTACGAGCAGTACTTC. Translated: CASSLLPGSNYEQYF.

The rearrangement links TRBV27 to TRBJ2-3; perhaps TRBD2 as D (7 bases). The germline V gene has CDR1 MNHEY and CDR2 SMNVEV (reference sequence). V lost 7 bases and J 4 bases, leaving 24 bases between the germline ends. This CDR3 is 17 amino acids long. The CDR3: CASTKTGAGALADTQYF. The CDR3 DNA reads TGTGCCAGCACCAAGACAGGCGCGGGAGCTTTGGCAGATACGCAGTATTTT.

The chain carries TRBV2 and TRBJ2-1, with 10 bases fitting TRBD1. The V gene's germline CDR1 is SNHLY and CDR2 FYNNEI. The CDR3 sequence is 15 residues long. V lost 4 bases and J lost 1; bases outside the gene matches: 1. For the CDR3, the DNA is TGTGCCAGCAGTGGGGGACAGGGGTCCTACAATGAGCAGTTCTTC. This encodes CASSGGQGSYNEQFF. The entire variable domain, with the rest obtained from reference TRBV2 and TRBJ2-1, is as follows: EPEVTQTPSHQVTQMGQEVILRCVPISNHLYFYWYRQILGQKVEFLVSFYNNEISEKSEIFDDQFSVERPDGSNFTLKIRSTKLEDSAMYFCASSGGQGSYNEQFFGPGTRLTVL.

The chain uses TRBV2 and TRBJ2-5, with 8 bases aligning to TRBD1. The CDR3 covers 14 residues. Trimming cost V 4 bases and J 5 bases; bases outside gene matches: 6. Germline CDR1 is SNHLY and CDR2 is FYNNEI. The CDR3: CASSARQGMETQYF. Written as DNA, the CDR3 is TGTGCCAGCAGTGCCCGACAGGGGATGGAGACCCAGTACTTC. The full variable domain, completed using reference TRBV2 and TRBJ2-5, is EPEVTQTPSHQVTQMGQEVILRCVPISNHLYFYWYRQILGQKVEFLVSFYNNEISEKSEIFDDQFSVERPDGSNFTLKIRSTKLEDSAMYFCASSARQGMETQYFGPGTRLLVL.

The rearrangement uses TRBV29-1 and TRBJ2-2, with 15 bases lining up with TRBD2. V lost 4 bases, J lost 10 bases, and 4 bases stayed unmatched. The CDR3 has 14 amino acids. Germline lookup yields CDR1 SQVTM and CDR2 ANQGSEA. CDR3 loop: CSVGTSGGATELFF. The CDR3 bases are TGCAGCGTTGGGACTAGCGGGGGGGCTACGGAGCTGTTTTTT.

This clone has more than one count but fewer than ten. V is TRBV13 and J is TRBJ2-7; D may be TRBD1 (7 bases). CDR1 PRHDT and CDR2 FYEKMQ come from the germline V gene (reference sequence). The CDR3 extends over 15 amino acids. The germline V and J ends were trimmed by 4 bases and 3 bases, with 16 bases remaining between them. For the CDR3, the DNA is TGTGCCAGCAGCTCCCCCCGACAGGGACTCTACGAGCAGTACTTC. Protein sequence: CASSSPRQGLYEQYF.